These 25 T cell receptor beta chains came from one sample sequenced in a study of shared clonotypes between healthy human individuals (dated by TCRdb to 2018 to 2020). Library creation used the immunoSEQ multiplex PCR assay. Held by TCRdb, this immuneACCESS table contains in-frame sequences only and omits some clones. Under half of the omission traces to an unresolved V gene where checked; the cause of the rest is unknown. For this sample there are roughly 500,000 clones; around four fifths appear just once. The ten largest clones add up to approximately 12% of the sample. Sequencing used PBMCs. These receptor sequences come from a middle-aged woman in good health. Some clones in this sample may be carry-over from other donors' samples.

The chain carries TRBV27 and TRBJ1-3; 9 nucleotides line up with TRBD1. Trimming cost V 2 bases and J 3 bases; bases outside gene matches: 2. The CDR3 contains 15 residues. Germline V gene sequence: CDR1 MNHEY, CDR2 SMNVEV (reference sequence). This chain's CDR3 is CASSLTGGYGNTIYF. CDR3 DNA: TGTGCCAGCAGTTTAACAGGGGGCTATGGAAACACCATATATTTT.

V gene TRBV15 combines with J gene TRBJ2-5; 11 nucleotides agree with TRBD1. The better agreement between TRBJ2-7 and the DNA end casts doubt on the J call. From germline, CDR1 is LNHNV and CDR2 YYDKDF (reference sequence). The CDR3 loop spans 15 amino acids. The CDR3 sequence: CATSRGTGGGYEQYF. DNA of the CDR3: TGTGCCACCAGCAGGGGGACAGGGGGAGGCTACGAGCAGTACTTC.

This rearrangement joins TRBV6-5 to TRBJ2-7, with unresolved D. CDR1 is MNHEY and CDR2 is SVGAGI in the germline V gene. V dropped 6 bases and J dropped 3 bases, with 15 bases sitting between them. The CDR3 runs 14 residues. CDR3 protein: CASRPSGVRYEQYF. The CDR3 DNA reads TGTGCCAGCAGGCCGAGTGGAGTTCGCTACGAGCAGTACTTC.

The chain carries TRBV7-9 and TRBJ2-1; 13 bases map to TRBD2. The germline V gene encodes CDR1 SEHNR and CDR2 FQNEAQ (reference sequence). The CDR3 sequence is 16 residues long. V lost 4 bases, J lost 7 bases, and 7 bases stayed unmatched. The DNA for the CDR3 is TGTGCCAGCAGCTCACAAGGACTAGCGGGAGTTAATGAGCAGTTCTTC. Amino acids: CASSSQGLAGVNEQFF. Based on the CDR3 plus reference TRBV7-9 and TRBJ2-1, the full variable domain is DTGVSQNPRHKITKRGQNVTFRCDPISEHNRLYWYRQTLGQGPEFLTYFQNEAQLEKSRLLSDRFSAERPKGSFSTLEIQRTEQGDSAMYLCASSSQGLAGVNEQFFGPGTRLTVL.

This rearrangement joins TRBV6-5 to TRBJ2-2; 10 nucleotides agree with TRBD2. The CDR3 has 16 amino acids. Germline loops: CDR1 MNHEY, CDR2 SVGAGI. The V segment lost 4 bases and the J segment 5 bases; nucleotides outside the gene matches: 7. The CDR3 DNA follows: TGTGCCAGCAGTTGGCATGCTAGCGGGAGAACCGGGGAGCTGTTTTTT. Amino acids: CASSWHASGRTGELFF.

The J gene is TRBJ2-1, the V gene TRBV28, with D perhaps TRBD2 (5 bases). V lost 5 bases, J lost 5 bases, and 22 bases lay in between. From germline, CDR1 is MDHEN and CDR2 SYDVKM. This CDR3 has 17 amino acids. The CDR3 reads CASSRLPLLALHNEQFF. CDR3 nucleotides: TGTGCCAGCAGTAGGCTACCGTTGCTAGCCTTACACAATGAGCAGTTCTTC.

This chain joins TRBV5-1 and TRBJ2-2; 10 nucleotides align to TRBD2. Per germline, CDR1 SGHRS and CDR2 YFSETQ. The CDR3 has 16 amino acids. Trimming at V came to 6 bases and at J to 3 bases, leaving 8 bases not matched to a gene. CDR3 amino acids: CASKIAGGYDTGELFF. CDR3 nucleotide sequence: TGCGCCAGCAAAATAGCGGGAGGTTATGACACCGGGGAGCTGTTTTTT.

The rearrangement joins TRBV2 to TRBJ1-4; possible D gene TRBD1, 5 bases. V was trimmed by 8 bases and J by 3 bases, leaving 16 bases between them. This CDR3 contains 15 residues. The germline V gene has CDR1 SNHLY and CDR2 FYNNEI. As DNA, the CDR3 is TGTGCCAGCCGTATACGGGGGGGAGCTAATGAAAAACTGTTTTTT. Translation gives CASRIRGGANEKLFF. The entire variable domain, with the rest obtained from reference TRBV2 and TRBJ1-4, is as follows: EPEVTQTPSHQVTQMGQEVILRCVPISNHLYFYWYRQILGQKVEFLVSFYNNEISEKSEIFDDQFSVERPDGSNFTLKIRSTKLEDSAMYFCASRIRGGANEKLFFGSGTQLSVL.

The V gene is TRBV7-2, the J gene TRBJ1-4; D is uncertain. Germline lookup yields CDR1 SGHTA and CDR2 FQGNSA. This CDR3 has 17 residues. V shed 1 base and J shed 4 bases, with 16 bases lying between them. The CDR3: CASSLGPILPGNEKLFF. CDR3 DNA sequence: TGTGCCAGCAGCTTAGGGCCCATACTCCCCGGTAATGAAAAACTGTTTTTT.

V gene TRBV7-2 combines with J gene TRBJ2-1; 13 bases map to TRBD2. The V gene's germline CDR1 is SGHTA and CDR2 FQGNSA. The CDR3 loop spans 16 amino acids. After removal of 1 base from V and 8 bases from J, the junction contained 5 bases not matched to a gene. The CDR3 loop is CASSLDGTSGIYEQFF. In DNA form, the CDR3 reads TGTGCCAGCAGCTTAGATGGGACTAGCGGGATCTATGAGCAGTTCTTC.

Turning to this clone: Since a much larger clone is just one base distant, this may be a read error. This chain connects TRBV28 to TRBJ1-2, with a tentative D call TRBD1 (5 bases). The CDR3 runs to 16 residues. Germline V CDR1 and CDR2: MDHEN, SYDVKM. The V gene lost 4 bases and the J gene lost 4 bases, with 19 bases spanning the gap. DNA for the CDR3: TGTGCCAGCAGTTCGTCCTCCCAGGAACAGGTCTATGGCTACACCTTC. Protein: CASSSSSQEQVYGYTF.

This clone was seen once. This chain connects TRBV30 to TRBJ2-7, with 7 bases aligning to TRBD2. Germline-derived CDR1 and CDR2 are GTSNPN and SVGIG (reference sequence). CDR3 length equals 12 residues. The junction had 8 bases not matched to a gene; V was cut back by 8 bases and J by 4 bases. The CDR3, as DNA: TGTGCCGGGACTATATCATTGTACGAGCAGTACTTC. It codes for CAGTISLYEQYF.

The J gene is TRBJ1-1, the V gene TRBV5-8; D ambiguous. The CDR3 runs to 15 residues. In germline, CDR1 is SGHTS, CDR2 YDEGEE. V was cut by 5 bases and J by 1 base, with 15 bases left in between. CDR3 bases: TGTGCCAGCAGGGCCGCTATAACGTGGAACACTGAAGCTTTCTTT. The encoded protein is CASRAAITWNTEAFF.

This chain links TRBV30 with TRBJ2-5; 12 bases fit TRBD2. Looked up from germline, CDR1 is GTSNPN and CDR2 is SVGIG (reference sequence). V lost 1 base, J lost 4 bases, and 1 base stayed unmatched. The CDR3 sequence is 14 residues long. The CDR3 is CAWSGLAGAETQYF. The CDR3 coding sequence is TGTGCCTGGAGTGGACTAGCGGGAGCAGAGACCCAGTACTTC.

This clone was seen only a few times. The chain is built from TRBV7-9 and TRBJ2-5, with TRBD2 matching 11 bases. The CDR3 extends over 14 amino acids. Losses at the gene ends were 5 bases for V and 4 bases for J; bases not matched to a gene: 3. CDR1 is SEHNR, CDR2 FQNEAQ, per germline (reference sequence). The CDR3 coding sequence is TGTGCCAGCAGCCGTACTAGCGGGAGAGAGACCCAGTACTTC. This gives the protein CASSRTSGRETQYF.

The CDR3 loop reads CASSLISQGANTGELFF. The CDR3 DNA sequence: TGCGCCAGCAGCTTGATTTCGCAGGGGGCAAACACCGGGGAGCTGTTTTTT. The rearrangement joins TRBV5-1 to TRBJ2-2; 8 nucleotides agree with TRBD1. The J segment lost 2 bases and the V segment lost 1 base, leaving 7 bases of the junction unmatched. The CDR3 length is 17 residues. Germline lookup yields CDR1 SGHRS and CDR2 YFSETQ.

The rearrangement links TRBV5-6 to TRBJ2-5; TRBD2 matches at 9 bases. This CDR3 is 14 amino acids long. The junction had 3 bases not matched to a gene; V was cut back by 2 bases and J by 4 bases. Germline assignment: CDR1 SGHDT and CDR2 YYEEEE. The CDR3 nucleotides read TGTGCCAGCAGCTTAGGGACTAGCTCAGAGACCCAGTACTTC. It specifies CASSLGTSSETQYF.

This chain joins TRBV11-3 and TRBJ2-2; D remains unclear. V was clipped by 0 bases and J by 6 bases, with 8 bases between them. CDR1 is SGHNT and CDR2 is YENEEA in the germline V gene. The CDR3 has 14 residues. CDR3 DNA sequence: TGTGCCAGCAGCTTAGAACCGGTCGCCGGGGAGCTGTTTTTT. Amino acids: CASSLEPVAGELFF.

A word on this clone: One base separates it from a far larger clone, so it is likely a read error. The same CDR3 can be traced to other DNA sequences in this sample. The chain joins TRBV25-1 to TRBJ2-3; no clear D gene. Germline-derived CDR1 and CDR2 are MGHDK and SYGVNS. CDR3 length: 11 amino acids. This CDR3 is CASTQSHTQYF. CDR3 DNA: TGCGCCAGCACGCAGTCACATACGCAGTATTTT.

The chain carries TRBV7-2 and TRBJ2-5, with D possibly TRBD1 on 6 matching bases. The CDR3 has 14 residues. The V end lost 5 bases, the J end lost 5 bases, and 15 bases lay between the germline ends. Germline V gene sequence: CDR1 SGHTA, CDR2 FQGNSA. CDR3 residues: CASSPGTPPETQYF. The CDR3 bases are TGTGCCAGCAGCCCCGGGACACCTCCGGAGACCCAGTACTTC.

The rearrangement uses TRBV7-3 and TRBJ2-3; 8 nucleotides line up with TRBD2. The CDR3 consists of 14 residues. Losses at the gene ends were 5 bases for V and 8 bases for J; bases not matched to a gene: 9. Germline V lookup: CDR1 SGHTA, CDR2 FQGTGA. CDR3 coding DNA: TGTGCCAGCAGCCCGGGGACTAGGCCTTCTACGCAGTATTTT. It translates to CASSPGTRPSTQYF.

This clone was counted ten times or more. The chain couples TRBV27 to TRBJ2-7, with 7 nucleotides matching TRBD1. The germline V gene has CDR1 MNHEY and CDR2 SMNVEV (reference sequence). The CDR3 is made up of 15 amino acids. With V trimmed by 6 bases and J by 1 base, 9 bases remained unmatched. This CDR3 is CASSQGTAFSYEQYF. CDR3 DNA sequence: TGTGCCAGCAGCCAGGGGACAGCCTTTTCCTACGAGCAGTACTTC.

The chain carries TRBV6-8 and TRBJ2-5; D is uncertain. Germline-derived CDR1 and CDR2 are MNHGY and SAAAGT. With 6 bases removed from V and 9 bases from J, the gap between germline ends came to 17 bases. There are 13 residues in the CDR3. For the CDR3, the DNA is TGTGCCAGCAGACCCCTACCCCGTCAGGCCCAGTACTTC. Protein: CASRPLPRQAQYF.

This clone was found once. V gene TRBV19 combines with J gene TRBJ1-5; D uncertain. Germline V CDR1 and CDR2: LNHDA, SQIVND (reference sequence). This CDR3 comprises 15 residues. Trimming cost V 5 bases and J 0 bases, with 11 bases left between them. In DNA, the CDR3 is TGTGCCAGTAGTCCCAGGAGCAGTAGCAATCAGCCCCAGCATTTT. It translates to CASSPRSSSNQPQHF. Based on the CDR3 plus reference TRBV19 and TRBJ1-5, the full variable domain is DGGITQSPKYLFRKEGQNVTLSCEQNLNHDAMYWYRQDPGQGLRLIYYSQIVNDFQKGDIAEGYSVSREKKESFPLTVTSAQKNPTAFYLCASSPRSSSNQPQHFGDGTRLSIL.

This clone was observed a single time. Other nucleotide sequences in the sample specify the same CDR3. The chain is built from TRBV18 and TRBJ2-7; 7 positions match TRBD2. The CDR3 sequence is 14 residues long. V shed 3 bases, J shed 2 bases, and the junction held 4 bases outside the gene matches. Germline CDR1 reads KGHSH; CDR2 reads LQKENI. The CDR3 sequence is CASSPGREPYEQYF. Here the CDR3 DNA reads TGTGCCAGCTCACCGGGGCGGGAGCCCTACGAGCAGTACTTC. Filled out from reference TRBV18 and TRBJ2-7, the complete variable domain reads NAGVMQNPRHLVRRRGQEARLRCSPMKGHSHVYWYRQLPEEGLKFMVYLQKENIIDESGMPKERFSAEFPKEGPSILRIQQVVRGDSAAYFCASSPGREPYEQYFGPGTRLTVT.